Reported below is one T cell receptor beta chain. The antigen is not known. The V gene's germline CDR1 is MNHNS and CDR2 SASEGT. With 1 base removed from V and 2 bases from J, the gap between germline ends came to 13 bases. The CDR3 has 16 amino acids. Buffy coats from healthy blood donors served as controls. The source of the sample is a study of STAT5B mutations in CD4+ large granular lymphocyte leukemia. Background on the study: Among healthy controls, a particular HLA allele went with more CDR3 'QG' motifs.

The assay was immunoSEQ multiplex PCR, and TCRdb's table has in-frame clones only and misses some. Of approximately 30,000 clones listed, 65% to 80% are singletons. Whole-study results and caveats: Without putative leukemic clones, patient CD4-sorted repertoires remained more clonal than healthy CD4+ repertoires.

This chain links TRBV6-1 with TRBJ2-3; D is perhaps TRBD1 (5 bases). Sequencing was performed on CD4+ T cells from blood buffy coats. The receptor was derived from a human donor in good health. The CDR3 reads CASSEEPGHYTDTQYF. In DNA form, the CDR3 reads TGTGCCAGCAGTGAAGAGCCCGGACATTACACAGATACGCAGTATTTT.